These 21 T cell receptor beta chains came from one sample sequenced in a study of beta chain features in type 1 diabetes. Their target antigens are unknown. Study results and limitations: Moderate but significant shortening of TCRB CDR3s was recorded in all four CD4+ subsets from Type 1 diabetes patients.

Reverse transcription of all isolated RNA meant that expressed TCRB transcripts were sequenced. TCRdb's copy holds only in-frame clones and misses some; the assay was immunoSEQ multiplex PCR. The repertoire holds 330,000 or so clones, roughly 12% seen once, with 0.0095% to 0.012% in the top ten. Sequencing used naive CD4+ T cells from blood. All receptors derive from a woman between 18 and 29 years old with type 1 diabetes.

The rearrangement uses TRBV30 and TRBJ2-7, with 7 bases lining up with TRBD2. The germline V gene encodes CDR1 GTSNPN and CDR2 SVGIG (reference sequence). The CDR3 is 10 residues long. V shed 5 bases, J shed 6 bases, and the junction held 1 base outside the gene matches. This CDR3 reads CAWGTIEQYF. CDR3 sequence (DNA): TGTGCCTGGGGGACTATCGAGCAGTACTTC.

This clone was observed a few times. This rearrangement joins TRBV19 to TRBJ2-1; D remains ambiguous. Between the trimmed V and J ends, which lost 5 bases and 6 bases, there was a span of 20 bases. From germline, CDR1 is LNHDA and CDR2 SQIVND (reference sequence). There are 16 residues in the CDR3. For the CDR3, the DNA is TGTGCCAGTAGTGAACACCCCCGGAGACGTTCCAATGAGCAGTTCTTC. Amino acid sequence: CASSEHPRRRSNEQFF. Drawing the rest from reference TRBV19 and TRBJ2-1, the complete variable domain is DGGITQSPKYLFRKEGQNVTLSCEQNLNHDAMYWYRQDPGQGLRLIYYSQIVNDFQKGDIAEGYSVSREKKESFPLTVTSAQKNPTAFYLCASSEHPRRRSNEQFFGPGTRLTVL.

The chain recombines TRBV21-1 with TRBJ1-2; whether TRBD1, the table's D call, matches the DNA was not checked. TRBV21-1 is assigned pseudogene status. The CDR3 sequence is 13 residues long. CDR3 region: CASSSQVAYGYTF. The CDR3 region has the DNA TGTGCCAGCAGCAGTCAGGTGGCGTATGGCTACACCTTC.

This clone was seen a handful of times. The DNA for the CDR3 is TGCGCCAGCAGCCCGGGACTAGCGGGAGGCCTCTACAATGAGCAGTTCTTC. Amino acids: CASSPGLAGGLYNEQFF. This rearrangement joins TRBV5-1 to TRBJ2-1, with 15 bases that match TRBD2. This CDR3 is 17 amino acids long. Per the germline V gene, CDR1 is SGHRS and CDR2 is YFSETQ. V shed 4 bases and J 3 bases; nucleotides not matched to a gene: 5. The full variable domain, completed using reference TRBV5-1 and TRBJ2-1, is KAGVTQTPRYLIKTRGQQVTLSCSPISGHRSVSWYQQTPGQGLQFLFEYFSETQRNKGNFPGRFSGRQFSNSRSEMNVSTLELGDSALYLCASSPGLAGGLYNEQFFGPGTRLTVL.

The chain links TRBV6-5 to TRBJ1-5; D not resolved. This CDR3 has 12 residues. V was cut by 7 bases and J by 4 bases, with 8 bases left in between. Germline assignment: CDR1 MNHEY and CDR2 SVGAGI. The CDR3 protein is CASNRPNQPQHF. DNA of the CDR3: TGTGCCAGCAACAGACCTAATCAGCCCCAGCATTTT.

This clone was observed a few times. The chain couples TRBV4-3 to TRBJ2-1; TRBD1 agrees at 8 bases. The CDR3 loop spans 17 amino acids. The germline V gene has CDR1 LGHNA and CDR2 YSLEER. Trimming removed 0 bases from V and 8 bases from J; junction bases left unmatched: 12. This chain's CDR3 is CASSQDVRQGAPDEQFF. DNA of the CDR3: TGCGCCAGCAGCCAAGATGTCCGGCAGGGGGCGCCGGATGAGCAGTTCTTC.

This clone was counted between two and nine times. The chain couples TRBV4-2 to TRBJ2-7; 7 nucleotides match TRBD1. In germline, CDR1 is LGHNA, CDR2 YNFKEQ. V gave up 1 base and J gave up 3 bases; unmatched junction bases: 3. There are 14 residues in the CDR3. This chain's CDR3 is CASSQAGQHYEQYF. DNA of the CDR3: TGTGCCAGCAGCCAAGCGGGACAGCACTACGAGCAGTACTTC.

This clone came up a few times. The chain is built from TRBV7-9 and TRBJ1-3, with D tentatively TRBD1 (6 bases). Trimming cost V 5 bases and J 6 bases, with 11 bases left between them. CDR3 size: 13 residues. CDR1 and CDR2 from the germline V gene are SEHNR and FQNEAQ (reference sequence). In nucleotides, the CDR3 is TGTGCCAGCAGCCGGACAGAAGTAAACACCATATATTTT. Its translation: CASSRTEVNTIYF.

This clone appeared a few times. The rearrangement joins TRBV9 to TRBJ1-5; D ambiguous. The CDR3 is 15 amino acids. Germline lookup yields CDR1 SGDLS and CDR2 YYNGEE. V lost 0 bases, J lost 3 bases, and 10 bases lay in between. The CDR3 is CASSVGRSANQPQHF. The CDR3 DNA reads as TGTGCCAGCAGCGTAGGAAGGAGCGCCAATCAGCCCCAGCATTTT. The whole variable domain, remainder taken from reference TRBV9 and TRBJ1-5, is DSGVTQTPKHLITATGQRVTLRCSPRSGDLSVYWYQQSLDQGLQFLIQYYNGEERAKGNILERFSAQQFPDLHSELNLSSLELGDSALYFCASSVGRSANQPQHFGDGTRLSIL.

This sequence joins TRBV19 and TRBJ2-1; 10 bases agree with TRBD2. The CDR3 runs 18 residues. V was clipped by 5 bases and J by 1 base; unmatched bases: 11. Germline assignment: CDR1 LNHDA and CDR2 SQIVND (reference sequence). CDR3 sequence reads: CASSRPPKLAGSYNEQFF. The CDR3 nucleotides are TGTGCCAGTAGTCGCCCCCCTAAACTAGCGGGATCCTACAATGAGCAGTTCTTC. Full variable domain (outside the CDR3, taken from reference TRBV19 and TRBJ2-1): DGGITQSPKYLFRKEGQNVTLSCEQNLNHDAMYWYRQDPGQGLRLIYYSQIVNDFQKGDIAEGYSVSREKKESFPLTVTSAQKNPTAFYLCASSRPPKLAGSYNEQFFGPGTRLTVL.

The chain combines TRBV5-1 with TRBJ2-7; 7 bases line up with TRBD1. The CDR3 loop spans 13 amino acids. CDR1 is SGHRS, CDR2 YFSETQ, per germline. V was clipped by 4 bases and J by 3 bases; unmatched bases: 4. CDR3 amino acids: CASSRDSLYEQYF. CDR3 DNA sequence: TGCGCCAGCAGCCGGGACAGCCTCTACGAGCAGTACTTC.

This clone was seen a handful of times. The chain links TRBV30 to TRBJ1-1, with D uncertain. Germline V lookup: CDR1 GTSNPN, CDR2 SVGIG (reference sequence). The CDR3 runs 13 residues. The V end lost 2 bases, the J end lost 6 bases, and 13 bases lay between the germline ends. The CDR3 nucleotides are TGTGCCTGGAGTCCGGGATCTGAAGCTGAAGCTTTCTTT. Translating it yields CAWSPGSEAEAFF.

This chain uses TRBV7-9 with TRBJ2-3; D not resolved. With 4 bases removed from V and 2 bases from J, the gap between germline ends came to 16 bases. Germline CDR1 and CDR2: SEHNR and FQNEAQ (reference sequence). This CDR3 has 16 amino acids. In DNA form, the CDR3 reads TGTGCCAGCAGCTCTCCCGGGTCATCCCTCACAGATACGCAGTATTTT. The encoded protein is CASSSPGSSLTDTQYF.

Only a few counts were recorded for this clone. This chain links TRBV5-1 with TRBJ1-2; no firm D call. Germline CDR1 and CDR2: SGHRS and YFSETQ. V shed 2 bases and J shed 6 bases, with 8 bases lying between them. CDR3 length equals 12 residues. The CDR3 region has the DNA TGCGCCAGCAGCTTTCCCGGGGATGGCTACACCTTC. This sequence encodes CASSFPGDGYTF.

This rearrangement joins TRBV4-2 to TRBJ2-7, with 12 nucleotides matching TRBD2. V gave up 6 bases and J gave up 0 bases; unmatched junction bases: 0. Germline loops: CDR1 LGHNA, CDR2 YNFKEQ. The CDR3 is 14 amino acids. The CDR3 sequence: CASRTSGGSYEQYF. For the CDR3, the DNA is TGTGCCAGCAGGACTAGCGGGGGCTCCTACGAGCAGTACTTC.

This clone came up a few times. This sequence joins TRBV18 and TRBJ2-4, with 10 bases lining up with TRBD1. CDR3 length: 15 residues. V was clipped by 8 bases and J by 8 bases; unmatched bases: 12. Germline CDR1 KGHSH, CDR2 LQKENI. The CDR3 region is CASAKPGTGVDIQYF. CDR3 coding DNA: TGTGCCAGCGCAAAACCCGGGACAGGGGTGGACATTCAGTACTTC.

V gene TRBV7-2 combines with J gene TRBJ2-7; a weak D match, TRBD2 (6 bases). Germline V CDR1 and CDR2: SGHTA, FQGNSA. The CDR3 length is 12 residues. V lost 4 bases, J lost 9 bases, and 13 bases lay in between. As DNA, the CDR3 is TGTGCCAGCAGCTCCGATACCGGGGGGCAGTACTTC. The encoded protein is CASSSDTGGQYF. Full variable domain (missing parts from reference TRBV7-2 and TRBJ2-7): GAGVSQSPSNKVTEKGKDVELRCDPISGHTALYWYRQSLGQGLEFLIYFQGNSAPDKSGLPSDRFSAERTGGSVSTLTIQRTQQEDSAVYLCASSSDTGGQYFGPGTRLTVT.

The gene calls are TRBV7-2 and TRBJ1-1; unclear D gene. CDR3 length equals 15 residues. Between the trimmed V and J ends, which lost 3 bases and 5 bases, there was a span of 16 bases. The V gene's germline CDR1 is SGHTA and CDR2 FQGNSA. The CDR3 nucleotides are TGTGCCAGCAGCTTGGGTATTGGAGCCGGGACTGAAGCTTTCTTT. It encodes CASSLGIGAGTEAFF. The full variable domain, in which reference TRBV7-2 and TRBJ1-1 provide the parts outside the CDR3, is GAGVSQSPSNKVTEKGKDVELRCDPISGHTALYWYRQSLGQGLEFLIYFQGNSAPDKSGLPSDRFSAERTGGSVSTLTIQRTQQEDSAVYLCASSLGIGAGTEAFFGQGTRLTVV.

The chain links TRBV13 to TRBJ1-6; TRBD1 is a possible D gene (6 bases). Germline V gene sequence: CDR1 PRHDT, CDR2 FYEKMQ (reference sequence). The CDR3 extends over 12 amino acids. Trimming took off 3 bases at V and 14 bases at J, with 11 bases between the two ends. The CDR3 DNA follows: TGTGCCAGCAGCTTTCAGGGGACTACCCTCCACTTT. It specifies CASSFQGTTLHF.

The V call is TRBV5-4, the J call TRBJ2-7, with 10 bases fitting TRBD2. The CDR3 is 15 amino acids. The germline V gene has CDR1 SGHNT and CDR2 YYREEE (reference sequence). Germline trimming cut 2 bases from V and 6 bases from J; bases unmatched to any gene: 8. CDR3 sequence: CASSFRTSGRFEQYF. The CDR3 coding sequence is TGTGCCAGCAGCTTCCGGACTAGCGGTCGGTTCGAGCAGTACTTC.

This clone showed up just a few times. V gene TRBV18 combines with J gene TRBJ2-7, with 8 bases aligning to TRBD1. Germline V lookup: CDR1 KGHSH, CDR2 LQKENI. The CDR3 loop spans 14 amino acids. The J segment lost 1 base and the V segment lost 5 bases, leaving 4 bases of the junction unmatched. CDR3 bases: TGTGCCAGCTCATTACAGGGGGGATCCTACGAGCAGTACTTC. Translating gives CASSLQGGSYEQYF. Full variable domain (rest looked up from reference TRBV18 and TRBJ2-7): NAGVMQNPRHLVRRRGQEARLRCSPMKGHSHVYWYRQLPEEGLKFMVYLQKENIIDESGMPKERFSAEFPKEGPSILRIQQVVRGDSAAYFCASSLQGGSYEQYFGPGTRLTVT.